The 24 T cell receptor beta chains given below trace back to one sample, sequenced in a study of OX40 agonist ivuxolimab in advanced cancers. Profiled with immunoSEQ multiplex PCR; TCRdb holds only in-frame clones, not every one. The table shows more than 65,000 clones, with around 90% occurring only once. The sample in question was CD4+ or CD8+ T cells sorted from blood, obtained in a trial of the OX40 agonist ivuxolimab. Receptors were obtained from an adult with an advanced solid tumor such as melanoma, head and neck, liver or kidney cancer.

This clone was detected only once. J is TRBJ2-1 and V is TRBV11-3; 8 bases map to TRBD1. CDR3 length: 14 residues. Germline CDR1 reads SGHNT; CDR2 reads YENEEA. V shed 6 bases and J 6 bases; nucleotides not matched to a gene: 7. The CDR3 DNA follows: TGTGCCAGCAGTAAAAGACAGGGGAGCAATGAGCAGTTCTTC. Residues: CASSKRQGSNEQFF.

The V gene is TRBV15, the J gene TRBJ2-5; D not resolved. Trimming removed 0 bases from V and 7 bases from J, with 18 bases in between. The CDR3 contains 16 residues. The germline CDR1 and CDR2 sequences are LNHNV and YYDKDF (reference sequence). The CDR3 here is CATSREKAASLGTQYF. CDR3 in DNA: TGTGCCACCAGCAGAGAAAAAGCAGCGTCGTTGGGGACCCAGTACTTC.

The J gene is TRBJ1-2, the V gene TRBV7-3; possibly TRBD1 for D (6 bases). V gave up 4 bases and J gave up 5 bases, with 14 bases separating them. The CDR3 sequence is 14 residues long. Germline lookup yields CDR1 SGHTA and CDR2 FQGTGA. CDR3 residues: CASSSGQNRYGYTF. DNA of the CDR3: TGTGCCAGCAGCTCCGGACAGAACCGATATGGCTACACCTTC.

In nucleotides, the CDR3 is TGCGCCAGCAGCTTGCCCCGGGACTTGGGAGAGCAGTTCTTC. This sequence encodes CASSLPRDLGEQFF. The chain has TRBV5-1 and TRBJ2-1, with D possibly TRBD2 on 6 matching bases. Germline V gives CDR1 SGHRS, CDR2 YFSETQ. V gave up 1 base and J gave up 10 bases, with 15 bases separating them. The CDR3 contains 14 residues.

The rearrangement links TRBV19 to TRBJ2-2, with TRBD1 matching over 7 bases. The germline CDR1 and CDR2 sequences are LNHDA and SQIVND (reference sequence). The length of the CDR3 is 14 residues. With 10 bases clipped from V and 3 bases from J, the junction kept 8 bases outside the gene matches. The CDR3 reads CATRGWADTGELFF. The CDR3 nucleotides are TGTGCCACCAGGGGGTGGGCCGACACCGGGGAGCTGTTTTTT.

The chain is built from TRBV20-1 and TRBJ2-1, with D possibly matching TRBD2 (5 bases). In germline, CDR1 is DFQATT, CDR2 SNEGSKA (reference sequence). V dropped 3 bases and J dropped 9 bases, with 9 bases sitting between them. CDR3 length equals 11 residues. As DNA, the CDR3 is TGCAGTGCTAGGGGCCGGGGTGAGCAGTTCTTC. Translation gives CSARGRGEQFF.

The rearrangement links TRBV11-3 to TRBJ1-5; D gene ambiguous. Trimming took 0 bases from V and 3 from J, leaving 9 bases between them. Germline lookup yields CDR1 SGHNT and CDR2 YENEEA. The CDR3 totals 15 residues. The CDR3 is CASSLDSQSNQPQHF. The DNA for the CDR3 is TGTGCCAGCAGCTTAGATAGCCAGTCCAATCAGCCCCAGCATTTT.

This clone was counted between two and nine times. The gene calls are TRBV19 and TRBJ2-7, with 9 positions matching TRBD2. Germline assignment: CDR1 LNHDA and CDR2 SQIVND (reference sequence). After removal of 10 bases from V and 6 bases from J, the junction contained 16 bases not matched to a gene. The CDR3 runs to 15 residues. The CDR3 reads CATQRKAGGPGEQYF. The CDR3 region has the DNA TGTGCCACCCAGCGGAAGGCGGGAGGGCCGGGCGAGCAGTACTTC.

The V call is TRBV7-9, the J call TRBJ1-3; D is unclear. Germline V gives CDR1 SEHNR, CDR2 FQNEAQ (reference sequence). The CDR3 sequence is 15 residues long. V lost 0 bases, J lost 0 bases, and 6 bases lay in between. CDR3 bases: TGTGCCAGCAGCTTAGCATGGTCCTCTGGAAACACCATATATTTT. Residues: CASSLAWSSGNTIYF. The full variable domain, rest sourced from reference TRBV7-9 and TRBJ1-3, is DTGVSQNPRHKITKRGQNVTFRCDPISEHNRLYWYRQTLGQGPEFLTYFQNEAQLEKSRLLSDRFSAERPKGSFSTLEIQRTEQGDSAMYLCASSLAWSSGNTIYFGEGSWLTVV.

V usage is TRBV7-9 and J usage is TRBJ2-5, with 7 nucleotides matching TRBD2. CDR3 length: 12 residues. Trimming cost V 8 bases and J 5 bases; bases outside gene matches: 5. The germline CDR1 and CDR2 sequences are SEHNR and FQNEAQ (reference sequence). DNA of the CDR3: TGTGCCAGCGGGAGGGCCGGGGAGACCCAGTACTTC. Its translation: CASGRAGETQYF.

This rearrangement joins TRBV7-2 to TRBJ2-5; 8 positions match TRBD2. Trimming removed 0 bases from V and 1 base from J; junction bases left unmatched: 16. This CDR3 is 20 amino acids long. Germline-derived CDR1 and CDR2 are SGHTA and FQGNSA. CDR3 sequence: CASSLAARPGLVAPQETQYF. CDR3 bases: TGTGCCAGCAGCTTAGCCGCCCGACCGGGACTAGTTGCTCCCCAAGAGACCCAGTACTTC.

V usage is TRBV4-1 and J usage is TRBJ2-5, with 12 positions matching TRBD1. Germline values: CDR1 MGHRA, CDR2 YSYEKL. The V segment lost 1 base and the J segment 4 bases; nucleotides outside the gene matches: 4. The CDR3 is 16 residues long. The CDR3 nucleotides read TGCGCCAGCAGCCAAGCGGGACAGGGGGCGAGAGAGACCCAGTACTTC. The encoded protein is CASSQAGQGARETQYF.

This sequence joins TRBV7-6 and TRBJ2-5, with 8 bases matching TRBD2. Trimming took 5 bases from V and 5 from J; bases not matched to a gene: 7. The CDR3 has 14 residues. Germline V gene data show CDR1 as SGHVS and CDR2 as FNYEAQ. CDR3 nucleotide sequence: TGTGCCAGCAGCCCGCGGGAGGCCGGGGAGACCCAGTACTTC. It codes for CASSPREAGETQYF.

CDR3 nucleotides: TGTGCCAGTAGTATAGTAGGAGCAGGGGGATTAAATCAGCCCCAGCATTTT. It translates to CASSIVGAGGLNQPQHF. The V and J genes are TRBV19 and TRBJ1-5; 7 bases map to TRBD1. From germline, CDR1 is LNHDA and CDR2 SQIVND (reference sequence). The trim removed 1 base at V and 4 bases at J, leaving 10 bases unmatched. The CDR3 has 17 amino acids. The full variable domain, with the rest looked up from reference TRBV19 and TRBJ1-5, is DGGITQSPKYLFRKEGQNVTLSCEQNLNHDAMYWYRQDPGQGLRLIYYSQIVNDFQKGDIAEGYSVSREKKESFPLTVTSAQKNPTAFYLCASSIVGAGGLNQPQHFGDGTRLSIL.

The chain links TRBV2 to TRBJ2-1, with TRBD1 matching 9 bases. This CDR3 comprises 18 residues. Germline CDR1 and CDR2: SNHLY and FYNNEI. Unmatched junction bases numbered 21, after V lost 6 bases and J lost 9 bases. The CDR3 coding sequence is TGTGCCAGCAGGGGACAGGGTCGAGCCGCGGGACTCTACTTTGAGCAGTTCTTC. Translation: CASRGQGRAAGLYFEQFF.

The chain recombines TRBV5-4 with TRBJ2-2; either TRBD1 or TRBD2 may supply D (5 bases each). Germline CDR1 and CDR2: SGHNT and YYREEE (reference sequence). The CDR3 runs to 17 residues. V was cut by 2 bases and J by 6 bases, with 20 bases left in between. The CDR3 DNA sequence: TGTGCCAGCAGCTTCGGTGGGGGAACTCCTAGGGCCGGGGAGCTGTTTTTT. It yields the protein CASSFGGGTPRAGELFF.

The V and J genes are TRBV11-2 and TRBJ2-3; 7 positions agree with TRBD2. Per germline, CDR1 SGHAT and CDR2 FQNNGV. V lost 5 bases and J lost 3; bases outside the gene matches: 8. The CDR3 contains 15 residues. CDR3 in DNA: TGTGCCAGCAGCGGGGACGGCGGGGGTACAGATACGCAGTATTTT. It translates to CASSGDGGGTDTQYF.

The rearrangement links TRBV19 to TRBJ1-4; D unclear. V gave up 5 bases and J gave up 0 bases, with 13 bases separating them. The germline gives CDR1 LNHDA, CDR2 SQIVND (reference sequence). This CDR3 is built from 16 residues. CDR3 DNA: TGTGCCAGTAGTGTTCATTCAGGATCAACTAATGAAAAACTGTTTTTT. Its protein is CASSVHSGSTNEKLFF.

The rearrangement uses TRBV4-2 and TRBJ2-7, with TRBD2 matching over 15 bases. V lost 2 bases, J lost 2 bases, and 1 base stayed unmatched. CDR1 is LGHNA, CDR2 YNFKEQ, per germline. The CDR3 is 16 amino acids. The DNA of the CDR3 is TGTGCCAGCAGCCAAAGGACTAGCGGGAGGGCCTACGAGCAGTACTTC. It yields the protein CASSQRTSGRAYEQYF.

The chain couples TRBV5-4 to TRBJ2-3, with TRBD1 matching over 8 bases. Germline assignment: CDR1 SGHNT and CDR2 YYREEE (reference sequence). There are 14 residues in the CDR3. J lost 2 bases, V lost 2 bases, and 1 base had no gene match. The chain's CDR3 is CASSFQGATDTQYF. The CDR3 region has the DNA TGTGCCAGCAGCTTTCAGGGGGCCACAGATACGCAGTATTTT.

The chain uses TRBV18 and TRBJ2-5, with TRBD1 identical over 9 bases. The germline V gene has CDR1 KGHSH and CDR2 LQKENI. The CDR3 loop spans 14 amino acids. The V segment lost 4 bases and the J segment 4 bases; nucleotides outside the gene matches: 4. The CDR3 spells CASSLGTGRETQYF. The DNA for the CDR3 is TGTGCCAGCTCACTAGGGACAGGGCGAGAGACCCAGTACTTC. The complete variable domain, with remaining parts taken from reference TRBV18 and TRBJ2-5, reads NAGVMQNPRHLVRRRGQEARLRCSPMKGHSHVYWYRQLPEEGLKFMVYLQKENIIDESGMPKERFSAEFPKEGPSILRIQQVVRGDSAAYFCASSLGTGRETQYFGPGTRLLVL.

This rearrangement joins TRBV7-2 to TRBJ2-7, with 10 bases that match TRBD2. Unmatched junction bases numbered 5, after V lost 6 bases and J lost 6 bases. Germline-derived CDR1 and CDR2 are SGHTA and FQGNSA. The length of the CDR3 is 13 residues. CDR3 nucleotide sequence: TGTGCCAGCAGTTCTAGCGGGAGTCGCGAGCAGTACTTC. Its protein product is CASSSSGSREQYF.

CDR3 residues: CARSLLVGHYQPQHF. DNA for the CDR3: TGTGCCAGAAGCCTGCTGGTTGGCCATTATCAGCCCCAGCATTTT. The J gene is TRBJ1-5, the V gene TRBV5-3; no clear D gene. TRBV5-3 is assigned to the ORF class and has an uncertain function. Trimming shortened V by 4 bases and J by 5 bases, and 16 bases separated the two germline ends. This CDR3 comprises 15 residues.

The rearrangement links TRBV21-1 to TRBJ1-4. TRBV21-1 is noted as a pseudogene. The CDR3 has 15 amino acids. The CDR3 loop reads CASFRGESWDEKLFF. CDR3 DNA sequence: TGTGCCAGCTTCCGAGGGGAGAGTTGGGATGAAAAACTGTTTTTT.